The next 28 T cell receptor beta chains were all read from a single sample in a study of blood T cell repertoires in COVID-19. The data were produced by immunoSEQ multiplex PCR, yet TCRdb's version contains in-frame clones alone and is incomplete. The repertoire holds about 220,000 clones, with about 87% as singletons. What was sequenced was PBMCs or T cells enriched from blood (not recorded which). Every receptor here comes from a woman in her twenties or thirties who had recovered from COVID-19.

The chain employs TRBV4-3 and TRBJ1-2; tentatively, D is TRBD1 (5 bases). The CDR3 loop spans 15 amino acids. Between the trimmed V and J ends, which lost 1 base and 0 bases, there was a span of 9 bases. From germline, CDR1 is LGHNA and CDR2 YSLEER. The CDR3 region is CASSQVSTANYGYTF. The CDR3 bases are TGCGCCAGCAGCCAAGTGTCGACAGCTAACTATGGCTACACCTTC.

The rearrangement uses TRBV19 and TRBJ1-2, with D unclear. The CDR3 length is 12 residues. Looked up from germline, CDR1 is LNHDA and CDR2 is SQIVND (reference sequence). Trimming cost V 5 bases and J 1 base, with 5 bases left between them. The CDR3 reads CASSPNNYGYTF. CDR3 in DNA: TGTGCCAGTAGTCCCAATAACTATGGCTACACCTTC.

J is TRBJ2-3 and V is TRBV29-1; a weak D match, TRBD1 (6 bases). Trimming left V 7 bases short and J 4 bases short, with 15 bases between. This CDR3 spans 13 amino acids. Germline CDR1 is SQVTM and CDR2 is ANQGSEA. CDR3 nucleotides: TGCAGCGCCCGGGAACAGGGACCAGATACGCAGTATTTT. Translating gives CSAREQGPDTQYF.

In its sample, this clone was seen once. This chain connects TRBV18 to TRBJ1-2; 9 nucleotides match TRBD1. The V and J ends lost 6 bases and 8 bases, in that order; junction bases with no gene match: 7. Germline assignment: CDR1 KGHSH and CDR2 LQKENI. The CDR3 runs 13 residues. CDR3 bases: TGTGCCAGCTCTCGGGACAGGGCAGGCGGCTACACCTTC. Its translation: CASSRDRAGGYTF. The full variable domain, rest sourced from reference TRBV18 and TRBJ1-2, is NAGVMQNPRHLVRRRGQEARLRCSPMKGHSHVYWYRQLPEEGLKFMVYLQKENIIDESGMPKERFSAEFPKEGPSILRIQQVVRGDSAAYFCASSRDRAGGYTFGSGTRLTVV.

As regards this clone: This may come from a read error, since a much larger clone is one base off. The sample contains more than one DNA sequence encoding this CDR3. This CDR3 reads CASSQTGNTEAFF. As DNA, the CDR3 is TGCGCCAGCAGCCAGACAGGGAACACTGAAGCTTTCTTT. The chain couples TRBV4-1 to TRBJ1-1, with D perhaps TRBD1 (6 bases). The CDR3 consists of 13 residues. Trimming shortened V by 3 bases and J by 1 base, and 6 bases separated the two germline ends. CDR1 is MGHRA, CDR2 YSYEKL, per germline.

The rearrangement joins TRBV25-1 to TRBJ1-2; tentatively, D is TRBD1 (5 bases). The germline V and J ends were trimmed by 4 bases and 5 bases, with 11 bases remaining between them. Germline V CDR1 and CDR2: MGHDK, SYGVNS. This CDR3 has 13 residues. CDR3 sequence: CASSVGLRYGYTF. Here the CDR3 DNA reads TGTGCCAGCAGTGTGGGACTGAGGTATGGCTACACCTTC.

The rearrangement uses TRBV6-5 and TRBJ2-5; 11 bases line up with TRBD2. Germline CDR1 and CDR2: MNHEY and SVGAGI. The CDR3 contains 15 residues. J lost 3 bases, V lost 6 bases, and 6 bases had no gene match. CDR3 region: CASRRGLAEKETQYF. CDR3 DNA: TGTGCCAGCAGGCGGGGACTAGCGGAAAAAGAGACCCAGTACTTC.

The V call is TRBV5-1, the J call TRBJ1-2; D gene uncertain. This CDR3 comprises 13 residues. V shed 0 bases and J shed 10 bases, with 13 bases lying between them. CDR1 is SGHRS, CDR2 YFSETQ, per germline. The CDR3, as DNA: TGCGCCAGCAGCTTGGAACTAGAGGACCTCTACACCTTC. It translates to CASSLELEDLYTF.

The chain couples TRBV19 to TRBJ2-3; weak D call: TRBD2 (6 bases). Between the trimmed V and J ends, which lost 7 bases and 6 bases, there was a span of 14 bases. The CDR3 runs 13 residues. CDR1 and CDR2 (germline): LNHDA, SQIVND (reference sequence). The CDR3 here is CASTGPGGDTQYF. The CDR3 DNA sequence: TGTGCCAGTACCGGCCCCGGAGGGGATACGCAGTATTTT. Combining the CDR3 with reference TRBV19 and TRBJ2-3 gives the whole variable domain DGGITQSPKYLFRKEGQNVTLSCEQNLNHDAMYWYRQDPGQGLRLIYYSQIVNDFQKGDIAEGYSVSREKKESFPLTVTSAQKNPTAFYLCASTGPGGDTQYFGPGTRLTVL.

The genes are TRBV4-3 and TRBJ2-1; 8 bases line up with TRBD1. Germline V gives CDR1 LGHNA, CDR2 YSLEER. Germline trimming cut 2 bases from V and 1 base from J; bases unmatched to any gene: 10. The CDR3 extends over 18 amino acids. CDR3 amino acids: CASSQRSSGTGSYNEQFF. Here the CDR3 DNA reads TGCGCCAGCAGCCAACGCAGCTCGGGGACAGGTTCCTACAATGAGCAGTTCTTC.

CDR3 coding DNA: TGTGCCAGCAGCCAAGTACGGCAGGGGATCCTATACAATGAGCAGTTCTTC. Its translation is CASSQVRQGILYNEQFF. The chain couples TRBV14 to TRBJ2-1; D might be TRBD1 (6 bases). V dropped 1 base and J dropped 4 bases, with 17 bases sitting between them. The CDR3 covers 17 residues. Germline CDR1 reads SGHDN; CDR2 reads FVKESK.

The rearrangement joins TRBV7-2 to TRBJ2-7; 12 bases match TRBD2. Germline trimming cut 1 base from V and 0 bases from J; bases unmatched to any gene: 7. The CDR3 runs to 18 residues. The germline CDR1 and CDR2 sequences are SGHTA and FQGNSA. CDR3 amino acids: CASSLVRGTSGPSYEQYF. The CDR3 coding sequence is TGTGCCAGCAGCTTAGTTAGGGGGACTAGCGGGCCCTCCTACGAGCAGTACTTC.

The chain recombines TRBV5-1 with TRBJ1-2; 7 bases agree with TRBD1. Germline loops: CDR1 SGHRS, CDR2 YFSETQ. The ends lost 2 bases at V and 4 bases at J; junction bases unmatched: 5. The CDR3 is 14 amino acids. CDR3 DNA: TGCGCCAGCAGCTTAGACCAGGGGGGCTATGGCTACACCTTC. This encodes CASSLDQGGYGYTF.

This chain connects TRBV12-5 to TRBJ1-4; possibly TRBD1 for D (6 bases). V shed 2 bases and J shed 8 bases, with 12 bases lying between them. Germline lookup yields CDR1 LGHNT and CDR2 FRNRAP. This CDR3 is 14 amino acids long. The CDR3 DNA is TGTGCTAGTGGTTTGTTGGCACAGGGAGAAAAACTGTTTTTT. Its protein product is CASGLLAQGEKLFF.

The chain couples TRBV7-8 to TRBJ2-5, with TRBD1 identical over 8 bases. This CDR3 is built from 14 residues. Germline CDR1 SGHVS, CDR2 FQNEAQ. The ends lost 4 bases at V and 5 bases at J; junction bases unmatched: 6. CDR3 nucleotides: TGTGCCAGCAGCTGGGACTGGACAGGGGAGACCCAGTACTTC. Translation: CASSWDWTGETQYF.

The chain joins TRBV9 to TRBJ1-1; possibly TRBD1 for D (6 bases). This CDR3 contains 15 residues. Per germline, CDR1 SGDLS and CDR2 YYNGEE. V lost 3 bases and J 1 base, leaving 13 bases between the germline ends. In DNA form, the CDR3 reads TGTGCCAGCAGCGAGTTCCGGGACAAGAACACTGAAGCTTTCTTT. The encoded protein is CASSEFRDKNTEAFF.

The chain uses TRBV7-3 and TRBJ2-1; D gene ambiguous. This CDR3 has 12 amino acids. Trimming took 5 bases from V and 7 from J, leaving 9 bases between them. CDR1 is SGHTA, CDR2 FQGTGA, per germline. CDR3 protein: CASSPTENEQFF. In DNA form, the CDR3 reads TGTGCCAGCAGCCCTACAGAAAATGAGCAGTTCTTC. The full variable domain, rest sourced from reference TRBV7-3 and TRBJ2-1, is GAGVSQTPSNKVTEKGKYVELRCDPISGHTALYWYRQSLGQGPEFLIYFQGTGAADDSGLPNDRFFAVRPEGSVSTLKIQRTERGDSAVYLCASSPTENEQFFGPGTRLTVL.

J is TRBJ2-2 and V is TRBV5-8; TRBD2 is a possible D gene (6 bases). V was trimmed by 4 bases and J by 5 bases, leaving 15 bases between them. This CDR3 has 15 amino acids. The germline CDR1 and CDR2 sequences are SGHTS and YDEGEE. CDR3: CASSPEGFITGELFF. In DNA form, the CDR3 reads TGTGCCAGCAGCCCGGAGGGTTTTATTACCGGGGAGCTGTTTTTT.

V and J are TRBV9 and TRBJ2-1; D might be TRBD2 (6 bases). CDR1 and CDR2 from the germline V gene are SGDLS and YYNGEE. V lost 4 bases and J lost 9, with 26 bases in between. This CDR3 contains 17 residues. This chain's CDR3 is CASSFRAGTPNYVEQFF. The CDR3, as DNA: TGTGCCAGCAGCTTCCGAGCCGGGACTCCCAACTATGTTGAGCAGTTCTTC. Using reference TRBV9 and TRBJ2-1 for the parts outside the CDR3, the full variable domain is DSGVTQTPKHLITATGQRVTLRCSPRSGDLSVYWYQQSLDQGLQFLIQYYNGEERAKGNILERFSAQQFPDLHSELNLSSLELGDSALYFCASSFRAGTPNYVEQFFGPGTRLTVL.

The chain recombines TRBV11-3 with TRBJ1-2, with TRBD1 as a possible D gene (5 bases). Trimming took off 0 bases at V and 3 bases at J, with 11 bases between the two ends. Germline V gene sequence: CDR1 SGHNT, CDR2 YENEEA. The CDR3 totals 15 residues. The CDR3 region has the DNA TGTGCCAGCAGCTTAGATTGGGGCGCGGACTATGGCTACACCTTC. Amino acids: CASSLDWGADYGYTF. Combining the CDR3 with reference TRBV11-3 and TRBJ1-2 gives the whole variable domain EAGVVQSPRYKIIEKKQPVAFWCNPISGHNTLYWYLQNLGQGPELLIRYENEEAVDDSQLPKDRFSAERLKGVDSTLKIQPAELGDSAVYLCASSLDWGADYGYTFGSGTRLTVV.

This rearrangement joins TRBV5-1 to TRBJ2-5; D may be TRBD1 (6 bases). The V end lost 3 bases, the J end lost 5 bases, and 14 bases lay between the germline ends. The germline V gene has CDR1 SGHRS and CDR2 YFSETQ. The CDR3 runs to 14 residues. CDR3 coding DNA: TGCGCCAGCAGCTGGCGACAGGACCTGGAGACCCAGTACTTC. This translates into CASSWRQDLETQYF.

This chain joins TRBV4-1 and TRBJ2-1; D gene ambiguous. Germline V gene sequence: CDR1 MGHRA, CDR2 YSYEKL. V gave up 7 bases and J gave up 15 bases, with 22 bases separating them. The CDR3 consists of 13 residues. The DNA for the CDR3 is TGCGCCAGCACTTCGAATCCGGAGTACCCCCTGTTCTTC. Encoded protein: CASTSNPEYPLFF.

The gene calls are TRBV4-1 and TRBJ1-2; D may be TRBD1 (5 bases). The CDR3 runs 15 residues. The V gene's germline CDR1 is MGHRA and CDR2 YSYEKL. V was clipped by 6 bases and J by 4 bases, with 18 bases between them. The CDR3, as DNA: TGCGCCAGCAGAGGCGGGGGGAATCGCCTCTATGGCTACACCTTC. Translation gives CASRGGGNRLYGYTF.

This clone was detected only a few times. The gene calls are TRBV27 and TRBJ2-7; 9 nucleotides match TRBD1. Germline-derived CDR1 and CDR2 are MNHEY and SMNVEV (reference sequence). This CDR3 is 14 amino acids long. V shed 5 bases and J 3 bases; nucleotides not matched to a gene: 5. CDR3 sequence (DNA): TGTGCCAGCAGTAAGCCGGGACAGGGCTACGAGCAGTACTTC. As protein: CASSKPGQGYEQYF.

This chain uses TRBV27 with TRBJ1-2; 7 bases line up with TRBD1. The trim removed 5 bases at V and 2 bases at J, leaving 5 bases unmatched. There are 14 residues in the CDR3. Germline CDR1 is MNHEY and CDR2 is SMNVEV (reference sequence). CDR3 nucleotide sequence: TGTGCCAGCAGTCCAATACAGGGGAACTATGGCTACACCTTC. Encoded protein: CASSPIQGNYGYTF.

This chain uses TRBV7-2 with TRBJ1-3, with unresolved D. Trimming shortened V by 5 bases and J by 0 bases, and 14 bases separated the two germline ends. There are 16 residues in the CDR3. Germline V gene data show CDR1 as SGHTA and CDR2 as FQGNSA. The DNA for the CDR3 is TGTGCCAGCAGCCCCGTCGCAGGTCTCTCTGGAAACACCATATATTTT. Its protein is CASSPVAGLSGNTIYF.

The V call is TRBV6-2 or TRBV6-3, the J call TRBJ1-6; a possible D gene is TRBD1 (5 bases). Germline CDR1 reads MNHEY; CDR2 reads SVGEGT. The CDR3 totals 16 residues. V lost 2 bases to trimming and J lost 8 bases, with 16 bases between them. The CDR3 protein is CASSYPSGRRYSPLHF. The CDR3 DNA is TGTGCCAGCAGTTACCCGTCAGGGCGGCGGTATTCACCCCTCCACTTT.

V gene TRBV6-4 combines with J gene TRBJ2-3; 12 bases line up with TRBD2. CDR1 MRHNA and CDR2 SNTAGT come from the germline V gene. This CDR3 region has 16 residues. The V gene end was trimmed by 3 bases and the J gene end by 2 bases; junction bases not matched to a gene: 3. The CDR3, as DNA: TGTGCCAGCAGTGAATCTAGCGGGGGGGCCACAGATACGCAGTATTTT. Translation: CASSESSGGATDTQYF.